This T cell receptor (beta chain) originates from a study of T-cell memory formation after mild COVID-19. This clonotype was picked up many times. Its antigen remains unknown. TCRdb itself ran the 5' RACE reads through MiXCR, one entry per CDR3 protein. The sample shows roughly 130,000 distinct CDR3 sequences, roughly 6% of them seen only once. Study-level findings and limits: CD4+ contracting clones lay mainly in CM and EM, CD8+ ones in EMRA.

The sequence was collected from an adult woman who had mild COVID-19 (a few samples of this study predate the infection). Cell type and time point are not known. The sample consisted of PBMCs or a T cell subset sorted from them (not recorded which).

The CDR3: CASSLMLAGGNEQFF. DNA of the CDR3: TGCGCCAGCAGCTTGATGCTAGCGGGGGGGAATGAGCAGTTCTTC. This rearrangement joins TRBV5-1 to TRBJ2-1, with TRBD2 identical over 12 bases. The V gene end was trimmed by 1 base and the J gene end by 7 bases; junction bases not matched to a gene: 3. The CDR3 is 15 residues long. Germline lookup yields CDR1 SGHRS and CDR2 YFSETQ.